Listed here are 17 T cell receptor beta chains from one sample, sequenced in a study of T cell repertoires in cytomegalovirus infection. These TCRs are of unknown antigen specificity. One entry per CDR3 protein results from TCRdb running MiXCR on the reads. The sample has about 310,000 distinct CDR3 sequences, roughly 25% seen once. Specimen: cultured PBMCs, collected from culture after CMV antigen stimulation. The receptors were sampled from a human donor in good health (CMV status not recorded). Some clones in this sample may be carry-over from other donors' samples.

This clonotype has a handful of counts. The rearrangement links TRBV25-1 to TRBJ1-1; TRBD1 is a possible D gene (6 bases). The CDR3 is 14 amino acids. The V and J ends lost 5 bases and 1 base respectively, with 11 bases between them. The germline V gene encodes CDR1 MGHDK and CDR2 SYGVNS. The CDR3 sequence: CASSSDRPNTEAFF. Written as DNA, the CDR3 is TGTGCCAGCAGTTCGGACAGACCGAACACTGAAGCTTTCTTT.

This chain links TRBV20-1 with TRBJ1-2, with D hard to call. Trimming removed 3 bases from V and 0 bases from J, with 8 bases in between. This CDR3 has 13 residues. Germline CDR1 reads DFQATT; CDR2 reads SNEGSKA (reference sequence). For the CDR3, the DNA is TGCAGTGCTAGTCGGATAGCTAACTATGGCTACACCTTC. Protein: CSASRIANYGYTF.

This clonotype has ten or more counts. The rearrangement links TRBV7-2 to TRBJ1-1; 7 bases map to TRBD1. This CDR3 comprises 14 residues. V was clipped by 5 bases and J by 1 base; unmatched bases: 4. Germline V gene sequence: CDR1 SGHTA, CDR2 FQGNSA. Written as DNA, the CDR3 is TGTGCCAGCAGCACCCGGGACAGGAACACTGAAGCTTTCTTT. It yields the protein CASSTRDRNTEAFF.

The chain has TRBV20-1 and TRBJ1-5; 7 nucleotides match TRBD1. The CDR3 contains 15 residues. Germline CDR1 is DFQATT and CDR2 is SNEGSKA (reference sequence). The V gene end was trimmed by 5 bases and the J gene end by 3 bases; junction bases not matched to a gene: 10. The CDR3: CSAQSGGYYNQPQHF. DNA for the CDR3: TGCAGTGCTCAATCAGGGGGTTACTACAATCAGCCCCAGCATTTT.

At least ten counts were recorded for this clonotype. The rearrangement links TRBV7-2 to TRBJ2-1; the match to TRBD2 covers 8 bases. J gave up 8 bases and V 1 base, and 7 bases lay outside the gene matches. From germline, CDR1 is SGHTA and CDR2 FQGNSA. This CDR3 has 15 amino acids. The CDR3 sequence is CASSLGLALGHEQFF. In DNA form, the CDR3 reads TGTGCCAGCAGCTTAGGACTAGCGTTGGGACATGAGCAGTTCTTC.

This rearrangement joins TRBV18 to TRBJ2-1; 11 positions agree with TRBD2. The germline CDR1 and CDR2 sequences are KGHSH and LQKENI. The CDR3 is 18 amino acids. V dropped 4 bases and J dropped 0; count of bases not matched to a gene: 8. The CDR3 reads CASSQTVTSGSSYNEQFF. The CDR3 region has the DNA TGTGCCAGCTCACAAACAGTTACTAGCGGGAGCTCCTACAATGAGCAGTTCTTC. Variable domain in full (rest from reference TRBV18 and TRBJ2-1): NAGVMQNPRHLVRRRGQEARLRCSPMKGHSHVYWYRQLPEEGLKFMVYLQKENIIDESGMPKERFSAEFPKEGPSILRIQQVVRGDSAAYFCASSQTVTSGSSYNEQFFGPGTRLTVL.

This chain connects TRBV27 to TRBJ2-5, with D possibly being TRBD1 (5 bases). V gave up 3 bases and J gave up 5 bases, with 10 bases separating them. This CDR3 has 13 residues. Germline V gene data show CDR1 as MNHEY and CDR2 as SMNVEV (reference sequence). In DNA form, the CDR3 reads TGTGCCAGCAGTTTTACAGGTGTGGAGACCCAGTACTTC. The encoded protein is CASSFTGVETQYF.

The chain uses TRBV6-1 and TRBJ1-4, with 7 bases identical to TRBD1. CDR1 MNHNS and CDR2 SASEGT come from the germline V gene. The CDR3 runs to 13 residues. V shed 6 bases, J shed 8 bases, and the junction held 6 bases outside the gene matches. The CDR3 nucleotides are TGTGCCAGCAGGGGCCGGGACAGCGAAAAACTGTTTTTT. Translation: CASRGRDSEKLFF.

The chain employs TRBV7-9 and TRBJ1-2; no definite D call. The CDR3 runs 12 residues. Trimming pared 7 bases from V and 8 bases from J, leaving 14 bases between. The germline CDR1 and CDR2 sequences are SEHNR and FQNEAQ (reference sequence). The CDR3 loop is CASIGFDGGYTF. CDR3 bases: TGTGCCAGCATTGGATTTGATGGAGGCTACACCTTC.

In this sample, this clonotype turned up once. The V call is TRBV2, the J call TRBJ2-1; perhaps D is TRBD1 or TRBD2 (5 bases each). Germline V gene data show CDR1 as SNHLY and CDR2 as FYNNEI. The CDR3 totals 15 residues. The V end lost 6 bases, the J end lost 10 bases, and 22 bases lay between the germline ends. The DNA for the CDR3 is TGTGCCAGCAGCGCTGGTTTGGGGACCCAGGGAGAGCAGTTCTTC. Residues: CASSAGLGTQGEQFF.

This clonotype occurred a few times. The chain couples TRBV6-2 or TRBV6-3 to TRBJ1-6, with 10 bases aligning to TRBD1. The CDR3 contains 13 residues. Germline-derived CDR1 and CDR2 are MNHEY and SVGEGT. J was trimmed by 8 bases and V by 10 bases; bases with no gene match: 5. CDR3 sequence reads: CATWTGGYSPLHF. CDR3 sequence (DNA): TGTGCCACCTGGACAGGGGGGTATTCACCCCTCCACTTT.

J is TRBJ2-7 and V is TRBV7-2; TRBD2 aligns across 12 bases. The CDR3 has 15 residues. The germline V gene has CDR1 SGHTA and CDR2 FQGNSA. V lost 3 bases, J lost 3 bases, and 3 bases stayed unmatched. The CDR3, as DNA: TGTGCCAGCAGCTTGGGACTAGCGGGCCTCTACGAGCAGTACGTC. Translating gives CASSLGLAGLYEQYV.

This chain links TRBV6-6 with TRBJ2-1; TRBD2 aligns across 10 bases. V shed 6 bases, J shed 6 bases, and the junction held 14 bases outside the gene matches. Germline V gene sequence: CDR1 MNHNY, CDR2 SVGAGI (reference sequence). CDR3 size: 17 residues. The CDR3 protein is CASSKRLAGPPPNEQFF. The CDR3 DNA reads TGTGCCAGCAGCAAAAGACTAGCGGGTCCTCCTCCCAATGAGCAGTTCTTC.

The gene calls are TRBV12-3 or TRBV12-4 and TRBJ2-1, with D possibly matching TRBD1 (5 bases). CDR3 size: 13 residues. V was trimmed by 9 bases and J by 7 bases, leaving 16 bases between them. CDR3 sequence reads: CASTPAGLNEQFF. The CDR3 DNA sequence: TGTGCCAGTACCCCGGCAGGGTTAAATGAGCAGTTCTTC.

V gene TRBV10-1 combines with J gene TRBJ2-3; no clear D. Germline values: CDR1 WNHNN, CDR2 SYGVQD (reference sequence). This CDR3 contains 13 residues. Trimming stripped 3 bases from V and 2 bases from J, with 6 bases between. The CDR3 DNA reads TGCGCCAGCAGTGAATGGGACACAGATACGCAGTATTTT. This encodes CASSEWDTDTQYF.

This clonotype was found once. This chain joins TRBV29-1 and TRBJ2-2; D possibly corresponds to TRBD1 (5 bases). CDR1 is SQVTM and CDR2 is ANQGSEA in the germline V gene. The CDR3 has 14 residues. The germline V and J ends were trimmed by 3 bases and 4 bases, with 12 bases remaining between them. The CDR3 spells CSVDNQGSTGELFF. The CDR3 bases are TGCAGCGTTGATAACCAGGGTAGCACCGGGGAGCTGTTTTTT.

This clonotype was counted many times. The CDR3 sequence: CSARDPRPTSGVETQYF. CDR3 nucleotides: TGCAGTGCTAGAGATCCGAGACCGACTAGCGGGGTAGAGACCCAGTACTTC. The chain recombines TRBV20-1 with TRBJ2-5; the match to TRBD2 covers 11 bases. The CDR3 totals 17 residues. V gave up 0 bases and J gave up 4 bases; unmatched junction bases: 10. Germline lookup yields CDR1 DFQATT and CDR2 SNEGSKA (reference sequence).